The 16 T cell receptor beta chains in this list originate from one sample, sequenced in a study of blood T cell repertoires in COVID-19. The data were produced by immunoSEQ multiplex PCR, yet TCRdb's version contains in-frame clones alone and is incomplete. In the table there are about 39,000 clones, around 79% of which are singletons. The sample consisted of peripheral blood. The source is a man in his 70s with acute or convalescent COVID-19.

The chain recombines TRBV19 with TRBJ2-4; 8 positions match TRBD1. The germline CDR1 and CDR2 sequences are LNHDA and SQIVND (reference sequence). The junction had 7 bases not matched to a gene; V was cut back by 6 bases and J by 6 bases. The CDR3 runs to 14 residues. The CDR3 spells CASSSRQGRNIQYF. The CDR3 coding sequence is TGTGCCAGTAGCTCCCGACAGGGGAGAAACATTCAGTACTTC. Complete variable domain (other parts from reference TRBV19 and TRBJ2-4): DGGITQSPKYLFRKEGQNVTLSCEQNLNHDAMYWYRQDPGQGLRLIYYSQIVNDFQKGDIAEGYSVSREKKESFPLTVTSAQKNPTAFYLCASSSRQGRNIQYFGAGTRLSVL.

CDR3 coding DNA: TGTGCCAGCAGCCAAGGCGAGGCAACTAATGAAAAACTGTTTTTT. This codes for CASSQGEATNEKLFF. The J gene is TRBJ1-4, the V gene TRBV3-1 (or the pseudogene TRBV3-2), with no clear D. V lost 1 base to trimming and J lost 0 bases, with 6 bases between them. Germline V lookup: CDR1 LGHDT, CDR2 YNNKEL (reference sequence). The CDR3 loop spans 15 amino acids.

This sequence joins TRBV12-3 or TRBV12-4 and TRBJ2-3; D not certain. Trimming took 5 bases from V and 5 from J, leaving 8 bases between them. The CDR3 is made up of 12 amino acids. CDR3 sequence reads: CASSRELDTQYF. DNA for the CDR3: TGTGCCAGCAGTCGAGAACTAGATACGCAGTATTTT.

The J gene is TRBJ2-1, the V gene TRBV19; TRBD2 is a possible D gene (6 bases). There are 17 residues in the CDR3. Trimming removed 2 bases from V and 1 base from J, with 15 bases in between. CDR1 is LNHDA and CDR2 is SQIVND in the germline V gene (reference sequence). CDR3 in DNA: TGTGCCAGTAGTATAAGGGGTCTAGCGTTGTCCTACAATGAGCAGTTCTTC. The encoded protein is CASSIRGLALSYNEQFF.

The chain employs TRBV9 and TRBJ2-7; TRBD2 aligns across 12 bases. The V gene end was trimmed by 0 bases and the J gene end by 0 bases; junction bases not matched to a gene: 4. The CDR3 extends over 17 amino acids. Germline loops: CDR1 SGDLS, CDR2 YYNGEE. The CDR3 sequence: CASSVDPSGRASYEQYF. In DNA, the CDR3 is TGTGCCAGCAGCGTAGACCCTAGCGGGAGGGCCTCCTACGAGCAGTACTTC.

Note on this clone: At one boundary the junction diverges from the germline segment, which might be a read error. The genes are TRBV7-7 and TRBJ2-5; 9 bases line up with TRBD2. The CDR3 extends over 14 amino acids. Germline loops: CDR1 SSHAT, CDR2 FNYEAQ (reference sequence). The CDR3 sequence is CASSPSGTQETQYF. Here the CDR3 DNA reads TGTGCTAGCAGCCCTAGCGGGACCCAAGAGACCCAGTACTTC.

The chain has TRBV7-9 and TRBJ2-2; 7 bases are a match to TRBD1. This CDR3 spans 15 amino acids. V gave up 3 bases and J gave up 2 bases; unmatched junction bases: 3. Germline V lookup: CDR1 SEHNR, CDR2 FQNEAQ (reference sequence). The chain's CDR3 is CASSLGTVNTGELFF. The CDR3 coding sequence is TGTGCCAGCAGCTTGGGGACAGTAAACACCGGGGAGCTGTTTTTT.

The genes are TRBV28 and TRBJ2-4, with D maybe TRBD2 (6 bases). Trimming took off 3 bases at V and 7 bases at J, with 10 bases between the two ends. CDR1 is MDHEN and CDR2 is SYDVKM in the germline V gene. This CDR3 is 13 amino acids long. CDR3 nucleotides: TGTGCCAGCAGTTTGGACGCGGGGAACATTCAGTACTTC. Its translation is CASSLDAGNIQYF.

The rearrangement uses TRBV9 and TRBJ1-4; 9 bases map to TRBD1. J was trimmed by 7 bases and V by 0 bases; bases with no gene match: 7. Germline V CDR1 and CDR2: SGDLS, YYNGEE. The CDR3 covers 16 residues. The CDR3 DNA reads as TGTGCCAGCAGCGTAGCCCCGACAGGGGGAGGTGAAAAACTGTTTTTT. Translation gives CASSVAPTGGGEKLFF.

The chain's CDR3 is CASSQEQGYGKLFF. Here the CDR3 DNA reads TGTGCCAGCAGCCAAGAACAGGGCTATGGAAAACTGTTTTTT. The V and J genes are TRBV3-1 (or the pseudogene TRBV3-2) and TRBJ1-4; D possibly corresponds to TRBD1 (6 bases). This CDR3 region has 14 residues. Germline loops: CDR1 LGHDT, CDR2 YNNKEL (reference sequence). The V and J ends lost 0 bases and 10 bases respectively, with 12 bases between them.

The chain couples TRBV5-4 to TRBJ2-7; possibly TRBD1 for D (5 bases). The CDR3 is 15 amino acids. Germline V gene lookup returns CDR1 SGHNT and CDR2 YYREEE (reference sequence). Trimming stripped 2 bases from V and 1 base from J, with 13 bases between. CDR3 sequence reads: CASSFGPGNSYEQYF. The CDR3 DNA reads as TGTGCCAGCAGCTTTGGGCCAGGGAATTCCTACGAGCAGTACTTC.

The gene calls are TRBV7-2 and TRBJ2-5; weak D call: TRBD1 (5 bases). Germline loops: CDR1 SGHTA, CDR2 FQGNSA. V was pared by 5 bases and J by 4 bases, with 11 bases between. The CDR3 runs to 13 residues. The CDR3 spells CASSIVGVETQYF. The CDR3 bases are TGTGCCAGCAGCATAGTAGGGGTAGAGACCCAGTACTTC.

This clone was detected a few times. The rearrangement uses TRBV6-5 and TRBJ2-1; D not resolved. This CDR3 region has 12 residues. Germline V gives CDR1 MNHEY, CDR2 SVGAGI. The CDR3, as DNA: TGTGCTACGAAAGAGGACTACAATGAGCAGTTCTTC. It codes for CATKEDYNEQFF.

The rearrangement uses TRBV12-5 and TRBJ2-1, with 7 bases fitting TRBD1. The CDR3 sequence is 15 residues long. The J segment lost 6 bases and the V segment lost 3 bases, leaving 8 bases of the junction unmatched. Germline V gene sequence: CDR1 LGHNT, CDR2 FRNRAP. CDR3 sequence: CASGLGTEKINEQFF. DNA for the CDR3: TGTGCTAGTGGTTTAGGGACAGAGAAAATCAATGAGCAGTTCTTC.

J is TRBJ1-1 and V is TRBV19; TRBD1 is a possible D gene (5 bases). Per germline, CDR1 LNHDA and CDR2 SQIVND (reference sequence). V lost 8 bases and J 0 bases, leaving 13 bases between the germline ends. The CDR3 loop spans 14 amino acids. The chain's CDR3 is CASLRVGLNTEAFF. As DNA, the CDR3 is TGTGCCAGTCTCCGTGTGGGGCTGAACACTGAAGCTTTCTTT.

This rearrangement joins TRBV4-2 to TRBJ1-2; D remains unclear. Germline CDR1 reads LGHNA; CDR2 reads YNFKEQ. The CDR3 loop spans 13 amino acids. V was pared by 0 bases and J by 8 bases, with 10 bases between. The CDR3 DNA follows: TGTGCCAGCAGCCAAGAAAGGCGGGAAGGCTACACCTTC. Amino acid sequence: CASSQERREGYTF.